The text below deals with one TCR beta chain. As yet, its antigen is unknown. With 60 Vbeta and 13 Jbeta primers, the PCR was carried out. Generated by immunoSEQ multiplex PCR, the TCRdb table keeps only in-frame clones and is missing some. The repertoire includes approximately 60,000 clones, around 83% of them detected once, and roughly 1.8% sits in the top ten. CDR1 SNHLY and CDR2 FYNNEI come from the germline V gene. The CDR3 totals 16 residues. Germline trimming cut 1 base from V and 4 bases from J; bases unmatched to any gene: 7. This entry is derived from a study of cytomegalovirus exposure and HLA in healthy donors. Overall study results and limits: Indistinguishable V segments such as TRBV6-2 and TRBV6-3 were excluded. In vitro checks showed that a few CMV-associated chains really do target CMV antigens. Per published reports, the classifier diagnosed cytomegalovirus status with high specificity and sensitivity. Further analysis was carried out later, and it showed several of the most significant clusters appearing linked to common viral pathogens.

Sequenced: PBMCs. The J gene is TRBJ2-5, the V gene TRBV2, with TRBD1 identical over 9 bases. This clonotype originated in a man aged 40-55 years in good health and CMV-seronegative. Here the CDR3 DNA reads TGTGCCAGCAGTGAAGACAGGGGGCTGATTTTAGAGACCCAGTACTTC. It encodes CASSEDRGLILETQYF.